The 16 T cell receptor beta chains presented below share a single source sample, sequenced in a study of shared clonotypes between healthy human individuals. Libraries were prepared by immunoSEQ multiplex PCR; TCRdb keeps only in-frame clonotypes and omits some of them. The sample carries about 1.1 million clones, approximately 80% recorded once. The sample taken for sequencing was memory CD4+ T cells from PBMCs. Indicated subset: CD45RA-negative fraction. These receptors were collected from a man aged 18 to 29 in good health. Some clones in this sample may be carry-over from other donors' samples.

V usage is TRBV11-1 and J usage is TRBJ2-5; D gene ambiguous. The CDR3 loop spans 17 amino acids. Germline CDR1 SGHAT, CDR2 FQDESV (reference sequence). Trimming took off 3 bases at V and 0 bases at J, with 17 bases between the two ends. CDR3 in DNA: TGTGCCAGCAGCTTGGGCGTGGGCAGGTACTACCAAGAGACCCAGTACTTC. Its protein is CASSLGVGRYYQETQYF.

The CDR3, as DNA: TGTGCCAGCAGCCGCCGGGACAGAAATAACTATGGCTACACCTTC. Amino acids: CASSRRDRNNYGYTF. The rearrangement uses TRBV5-4 and TRBJ1-2, with 7 bases aligning to TRBD1. The length of the CDR3 is 15 residues. Germline values: CDR1 SGHNT, CDR2 YYREEE (reference sequence). The V gene end was trimmed by 4 bases and the J gene end by 1 base; junction bases not matched to a gene: 7.

This clone was observed a single time. The rearrangement links TRBV10-1 to TRBJ2-7, with D possibly TRBD1 on 6 matching bases. Germline CDR1 reads WNHNN; CDR2 reads SYGVQD (reference sequence). The V end was cut by 6 bases, the J end by 4 bases, with 13 bases between. The CDR3 contains 13 residues. CDR3 bases: TGCGCCAGCAGCCCCGGGACACAGTACGAGCAGTACTTC. It translates to CASSPGTQYEQYF.

As concerns this clone: Just one base apart from a much larger clone, this may be a read error. The conserved phenylalanine or tryptophan normally closing the CDR3 is absent here, so this likely arose from a read error. This chain connects TRBV30 to TRBJ2-2; D unresolved. The CDR3 is 12 residues long. V lost 5 bases and J lost 3, with 7 bases in between. CDR1 is GTSNPN, CDR2 SVGIG, per germline (reference sequence). The CDR3 nucleotides are TGTGCCTGGTCGTGGGACACCGGGGAGCTGTTTTCT. It is translated as CAWSWDTGELFS.

Details on this clone: This sample also contains other DNA sequences that code for the same CDR3. V and J are TRBV6-5 and TRBJ1-1; D gene ambiguous. The CDR3 loop spans 14 amino acids. Trimming stripped 0 bases from V and 3 bases from J, with 8 bases between. CDR1 is MNHEY, CDR2 SVGAGI, per germline. CDR3 loop: CASSYSRGDTEAFF. The CDR3 DNA reads as TGTGCCAGCAGTTACTCGCGCGGAGACACTGAAGCTTTCTTT.

The chain is built from TRBV11-3 and TRBJ2-2, with D perhaps being TRBD1 or TRBD2 (5 bases each). The CDR3 consists of 14 residues. The germline V gene has CDR1 SGHNT and CDR2 YENEEA. V lost 1 base and J 7 bases, leaving 10 bases between the germline ends. CDR3 loop: CASSLVRGDGELFF. CDR3 sequence (DNA): TGTGCCAGCAGCTTAGTACGAGGGGACGGGGAGCTGTTTTTT.

This clone was found once. This chain connects TRBV5-1 to TRBJ2-7; no reliable D call. CDR3 length: 14 amino acids. V dropped 0 bases and J dropped 4 bases, with 11 bases sitting between them. CDR1 and CDR2 from the germline V gene are SGHRS and YFSETQ. For the CDR3, the DNA is TGCGCCAGCAGCTTGGCCATAGAAGGGTACGAGCAGTACTTC. This sequence encodes CASSLAIEGYEQYF.

The rearrangement uses TRBV18 and TRBJ2-7; no definite D call. Germline assignment: CDR1 KGHSH and CDR2 LQKENI. V was cut by 3 bases and J by 2 bases, with 11 bases left in between. The CDR3 has 14 amino acids. CDR3 nucleotides: TGTGCCAGCTCACCTGGGCACGGAGCCTACGAGCAGTACTTC. As protein: CASSPGHGAYEQYF. Full variable domain (missing parts from reference TRBV18 and TRBJ2-7): NAGVMQNPRHLVRRRGQEARLRCSPMKGHSHVYWYRQLPEEGLKFMVYLQKENIIDESGMPKERFSAEFPKEGPSILRIQQVVRGDSAAYFCASSPGHGAYEQYFGPGTRLTVT.

This chain connects TRBV5-4 to TRBJ2-7; weak D call: TRBD1 (6 bases). Trimming took 2 bases from V and 5 from J, leaving 11 bases between them. Looked up from germline, CDR1 is SGHNT and CDR2 is YYREEE (reference sequence). This CDR3 has 13 amino acids. CDR3 amino acids: CASSFSQGNEQYF. CDR3 DNA sequence: TGTGCCAGCAGCTTTTCACAGGGCAACGAGCAGTACTTC.

This clone has ten or more counts. The J gene is TRBJ1-5, the V gene TRBV6-1; a weak D match, TRBD1 (5 bases). Germline CDR1 MNHNS, CDR2 SASEGT. This CDR3 region has 13 residues. Trimming stripped 3 bases from V and 7 bases from J, with 10 bases between. CDR3 DNA: TGTGCCAGCAGTGAGGGGGGGGGACAGCCCCAGCATTTT. Its translation: CASSEGGGQPQHF.

The CDR3 spells CASSLTGTNYGYTF. The CDR3, as DNA: TGTGCCAGCAGCTTAACAGGGACTAACTATGGCTACACCTTC. This chain joins TRBV11-2 and TRBJ1-2; D might be TRBD1 (6 bases). The CDR3 runs 14 residues. The V gene lost 2 bases and the J gene lost 0 bases, with 7 bases spanning the gap. Germline-derived CDR1 and CDR2 are SGHAT and FQNNGV. Variable domain in full (rest from reference TRBV11-2 and TRBJ1-2): EAGVAQSPRYKIIEKRQSVAFWCNPISGHATLYWYQQILGQGPKLLIQFQNNGVVDDSQLPKDRFSAERLKGVDSTLKIQPAKLEDSAVYLCASSLTGTNYGYTFGSGTRLTVV.

The chain uses TRBV27 and TRBJ1-2, with a weak D call TRBD1 (6 bases). This CDR3 has 13 amino acids. Trimming stripped 0 bases from V and 7 bases from J, with 9 bases between. From germline, CDR1 is MNHEY and CDR2 SMNVEV (reference sequence). DNA for the CDR3: TGTGCCAGCAGTTTATCAGGGGGTCGTGGCTACACCTTC. This codes for CASSLSGGRGYTF.

The CDR3 coding sequence is TGTGCCAGCAGTTTTGGGGGTCAACGCTCCTACAATGAGCAGTTCTTC. This translates into CASSFGGQRSYNEQFF. The chain combines TRBV28 with TRBJ2-1; either TRBD1 or TRBD2 may fit D (5 bases each). V was trimmed by 3 bases and J by 0 bases, leaving 12 bases between them. Germline CDR1 reads MDHEN; CDR2 reads SYDVKM. This CDR3 spans 16 amino acids.

This clone was seen a few times. The chain couples TRBV11-2 to TRBJ1-1, with D possibly TRBD1 on 6 matching bases. The V gene's germline CDR1 is SGHAT and CDR2 FQNNGV. The germline V and J ends were trimmed by 4 bases and 3 bases, with 9 bases remaining between them. The CDR3 length is 13 residues. The CDR3 region has the DNA TGTGCCAGCAGCTACGAGGGGGACACTGAAGCTTTCTTT. It translates to CASSYEGDTEAFF.

This clone has just one count. The gene calls are TRBV29-1 and TRBJ1-2; D perhaps matches TRBD1 (5 bases). The V gene lost 5 bases and the J gene lost 3 bases, with 16 bases spanning the gap. This CDR3 has 14 amino acids. Germline-derived CDR1 and CDR2 are SQVTM and ANQGSEA. CDR3 bases: TGCAGCGTTATAGGGTCGGCGGGACACTATGGCTACACCTTC. Its protein is CSVIGSAGHYGYTF.

This chain uses TRBV11-2 with TRBJ2-5, with TRBD1 identical over 8 bases. The CDR3 runs 15 residues. The junction had 6 bases not matched to a gene; V was cut back by 1 base and J by 5 bases. Germline lookup yields CDR1 SGHAT and CDR2 FQNNGV. The CDR3 DNA reads TGTGCCAGCAGCTTAGGGCAGGGGGCGGGTGAGACCCAGTACTTC. Its translation: CASSLGQGAGETQYF. Full variable domain (missing parts from reference TRBV11-2 and TRBJ2-5): EAGVAQSPRYKIIEKRQSVAFWCNPISGHATLYWYQQILGQGPKLLIQFQNNGVVDDSQLPKDRFSAERLKGVDSTLKIQPAKLEDSAVYLCASSLGQGAGETQYFGPGTRLLVL.